This T cell receptor beta chain is from a study of cytomegalovirus exposure and HLA in healthy donors. There are 15 residues in the CDR3. The germline V gene has CDR1 SGHDN and CDR2 FVKESK. V was pared by 5 bases and J by 2 bases, with 16 bases between. Study-level results: There were a few CMV-associated chains whose specificity for CMV antigens was confirmed in vitro. In a later analysis, HLA-C alleles had the fewest associated TCRs, DRB1 alleles the most. Excluded: some indistinguishable V segments such as TRBV6-2 and TRBV6-3. In a later analysis, donors in an Asian-associated ancestry cluster reportedly had fewer N-insertions in productive TCRs than the cohort mean.

Amplification used 60 Vbeta primers and 13 Jbeta primers. Using immunoSEQ multiplex PCR, the repertoire was profiled, and TCRdb retains in-frame clones only, with some absent. The data hold about 130,000 clones, with around four fifths observed a single time. As concerns this clone: The antigen is unknown.

V gene TRBV14 combines with J gene TRBJ2-7; D perhaps matches TRBD2 (6 bases). Material for sequencing was PBMCs. The receptor comes from a man aged 25-40 years in good health and CMV-seropositive. The CDR3 DNA sequence: TGTGCCAGCAGCAGCAAACTAGCCTTCCCCTACGAGCAGTACTTC. It yields the protein CASSSKLAFPYEQYF.